This T cell receptor beta chain was sequenced for a study of blood T cell repertoires in COVID-19. About the study: The United States, Italy and Spain were the sources of the acute and convalescent COVID-19 samples. Sources were T cells, B-cell-depleted T cells, or PBMCs; the material itself was cDNA or gDNA.

The germline CDR1 and CDR2 sequences are MGHRA and YSYEKL. The V segment lost 1 base and the J segment 5 bases; nucleotides outside the gene matches: 7. This CDR3 comprises 16 residues. Per the authors' pipeline: Cell counts per sample came from amplifying reference gene primers. Assay used: immunoSEQ multiplex PCR; TCRdb lists only in-frame clones, some missing. V and J calls plus clone size are reproduced from that table; the DNA served to infer D and trimming. In the table there are 120,000 to 150,000 clones, roughly 80% of which are singletons. This clone was detected ten times or more. This sequence originates from a man aged 45 to 65 with active or convalescent COVID-19. V is TRBV4-1 and J is TRBJ2-1, with 8 positions matching TRBD2. Material for sequencing was peripheral blood. Here the CDR3 reads CASSQVNGRVDNEQFF. The CDR3 region has the DNA TGCGCCAGCAGCCAAGTGAACGGGAGGGTAGACAATGAGCAGTTCTTC.